This entry lists 18 T cell receptor beta chains sequenced from one sample in a study of T cells in localized non-small cell lung cancer. Profiling relied on immunoSEQ multiplex PCR, and the TCRdb table lists in-frame clones only, not all of them. The sample has 1,500 to 2,000 clones, roughly 33% seen once. This specimen was lung tumor tissue, taken before any cancer treatment. All receptors derive from an older female donor with stage I squamous cell lung carcinoma.

The chain combines TRBV6-8 with TRBJ2-2; 7 nucleotides align to TRBD1. The germline CDR1 and CDR2 sequences are MNHGY and SAAAGT. V gave up 5 bases and J gave up 3 bases; unmatched junction bases: 3. CDR3 length: 14 residues. CDR3 coding DNA: TGTGCCAGCAGTGAGGGGGCGGACACCGGGGAGCTGTTTTTT. Translated, it gives CASSEGADTGELFF.

The chain combines TRBV29-1 with TRBJ2-2; 7 bases match TRBD2. The V and J ends lost 4 bases and 1 base, in that order; junction bases with no gene match: 6. The CDR3 has 15 amino acids. The germline gives CDR1 SQVTM, CDR2 ANQGSEA. The CDR3 DNA is TGCAGCGTTGTGTTGTCTAGCGGGAACACCGGGGAGCTGTTTTTT. This encodes CSVVLSSGNTGELFF.

This clone was picked up a small number of times. This chain connects TRBV6-8 to TRBJ2-2, with TRBD1 identical over 7 bases. Germline loops: CDR1 MNHGY, CDR2 SAAAGT. The CDR3 extends over 14 amino acids. J gave up 5 bases and V 6 bases, and 6 bases lay outside the gene matches. The CDR3 is CASSWTGGTGELFF. In DNA, the CDR3 is TGTGCCAGCAGCTGGACAGGAGGTACCGGGGAGCTGTTTTTT.

This chain uses TRBV19 with TRBJ1-1; no definite D call. This CDR3 is 14 amino acids long. From germline, CDR1 is LNHDA and CDR2 SQIVND (reference sequence). V lost 2 bases and J lost 2, with 9 bases in between. CDR3 DNA sequence: TGTGCCAGTAGTATACTCCGGGATAACACTGAAGCTTTCTTT. The encoded protein is CASSILRDNTEAFF.

The chain joins TRBV11-3 to TRBJ2-3, with D possibly being TRBD2 (6 bases). CDR1 is SGHNT, CDR2 YENEEA, per germline. Trimming stripped 5 bases from V and 1 base from J, with 13 bases between. This CDR3 region has 15 residues. In nucleotides, the CDR3 is TGTGCCAGCAGCCACGGGACTTCTCGCACAGATACGCAGTATTTT. This translates into CASSHGTSRTDTQYF.

Only a few counts were recorded for this clone. The chain has TRBV29-1 and TRBJ2-7; possibly TRBD1 or TRBD2 for D (5 bases each). This CDR3 region has 13 residues. Germline-derived CDR1 and CDR2 are SQVTM and ANQGSEA. V lost 6 bases and J 5 bases, leaving 17 bases between the germline ends. The CDR3: CSVGPYLSDEQYF. DNA of the CDR3: TGCAGCGTGGGACCCTATCTCTCGGACGAGCAGTACTTC.

This clone was detected only once. The chain carries TRBV28 and TRBJ2-7; D ambiguous. V lost 6 bases to trimming and J lost 0 bases, with 12 bases between them. Germline V CDR1 and CDR2: MDHEN, SYDVKM. The CDR3 totals 14 residues. The CDR3 loop is CASRRIASSYEQYF. In nucleotides, the CDR3 is TGTGCCAGCAGGCGGATAGCAAGCTCCTACGAGCAGTACTTC.

The gene calls are TRBV14 and TRBJ1-1; D gene uncertain. Trimming pared 1 base from V and 4 bases from J, leaving 16 bases between. CDR1 is SGHDN and CDR2 is FVKESK in the germline V gene. The CDR3 has 16 residues. CDR3 sequence: CASSQVGLGSGTEAFF. The DNA for the CDR3 is TGTGCCAGCAGCCAAGTAGGGTTGGGGTCGGGCACTGAAGCTTTCTTT.

The chain employs TRBV19 and TRBJ1-2, with 7 bases identical to TRBD1. Unmatched junction bases numbered 11, after V lost 7 bases and J lost 0 bases. Germline V gives CDR1 LNHDA, CDR2 SQIVND (reference sequence). CDR3 length: 16 amino acids. The CDR3 here is CASKRDGTATNYGYTF. For the CDR3, the DNA is TGTGCCAGTAAGAGAGATGGGACAGCCACTAACTATGGCTACACCTTC. The full variable domain, with the rest looked up from reference TRBV19 and TRBJ1-2, is DGGITQSPKYLFRKEGQNVTLSCEQNLNHDAMYWYRQDPGQGLRLIYYSQIVNDFQKGDIAEGYSVSREKKESFPLTVTSAQKNPTAFYLCASKRDGTATNYGYTFGSGTRLTVV.

In this sample, this clone turned up a few times. This chain uses TRBV29-1 with TRBJ2-1, with 8 bases lining up with TRBD2. Trimming at V came to 2 bases and at J to 7 bases, leaving 13 bases not matched to a gene. This CDR3 has 16 amino acids. The germline V gene has CDR1 SQVTM and CDR2 ANQGSEA. CDR3 in DNA: TGCAGCGTTGAAAGTAGCGGGGCTAAGGTGGGGAATGAGCAGTTCTTC. Translation: CSVESSGAKVGNEQFF.

V usage is TRBV28 and J usage is TRBJ1-5; 8 bases fit TRBD1. Looked up from germline, CDR1 is MDHEN and CDR2 is SYDVKM. CDR3 length: 16 amino acids. V dropped 1 base and J dropped 7; count of bases not matched to a gene: 9. The CDR3 region is CASSLYGQGGGQPQHF. The CDR3 coding sequence is TGTGCCAGCAGTTTATACGGACAGGGCGGGGGACAGCCCCAGCATTTT.

This clone was detected a few times. The rearrangement links TRBV9 to TRBJ2-7; D gene ambiguous. CDR3 length equals 12 residues. V was cut by 4 bases and J by 0 bases, with 5 bases left in between. CDR1 is SGDLS and CDR2 is YYNGEE in the germline V gene. CDR3 amino acids: CASSPRSYEQYF. CDR3 in DNA: TGTGCCAGCAGCCCTCGCTCCTACGAGCAGTACTTC.

This clone was seen a handful of times. This chain links TRBV18 with TRBJ2-7; D might be TRBD2 (5 bases). With 3 bases removed from V and 5 bases from J, the gap between germline ends came to 11 bases. CDR3 length: 13 amino acids. Germline V gene lookup returns CDR1 KGHSH and CDR2 LQKENI. The DNA of the CDR3 is TGTGCCAGCTCACCTTTGAGGGTGAACGAGCAGTACTTC. Translating it yields CASSPLRVNEQYF. Full variable domain (missing parts from reference TRBV18 and TRBJ2-7): NAGVMQNPRHLVRRRGQEARLRCSPMKGHSHVYWYRQLPEEGLKFMVYLQKENIIDESGMPKERFSAEFPKEGPSILRIQQVVRGDSAAYFCASSPLRVNEQYFGPGTRLTVT.

The sample holds one count of this clone. This chain links TRBV18 with TRBJ1-1; the D is unclear. The V end lost 4 bases, the J end lost 1 base, and 13 bases lay between the germline ends. Germline V lookup: CDR1 KGHSH, CDR2 LQKENI. The CDR3 covers 15 residues. Here the CDR3 reads CASSQAPQQNTEAFF. The CDR3, as DNA: TGTGCCAGCTCACAGGCCCCCCAGCAGAACACTGAAGCTTTCTTT.

The gene calls are TRBV29-1 and TRBJ2-1; 8 nucleotides match TRBD2. CDR3 length: 13 residues. V trimming: 7 bases; J trimming: 9 bases; junction bases outside the gene matches: 11. Germline CDR1 is SQVTM and CDR2 is ANQGSEA. CDR3 nucleotides: TGCAGCGGTCAGCTGAGCGGGAGCGGTGAGCAGTTCTTC. As protein: CSGQLSGSGEQFF.

This clone occurred a few times. J is TRBJ1-5 and V is TRBV9, with unresolved D. Germline V gives CDR1 SGDLS, CDR2 YYNGEE. The CDR3 consists of 15 residues. Trimming cost V 3 bases and J 2 bases, with 12 bases left between them. DNA of the CDR3: TGTGCCAGCAGCGCCCAAGGAGGAGGCAATCAGCCCCAGCATTTT. Encoded protein: CASSAQGGGNQPQHF.

The chain combines TRBV12-5 with TRBJ1-2, with 8 nucleotides matching TRBD1. Germline CDR1 is LGHNT and CDR2 is FRNRAP. The CDR3 is made up of 13 amino acids. V lost 6 bases and J lost 6; bases outside the gene matches: 6. The CDR3 DNA follows: TGTGCTAGTGGCCTAGGACAGGGACATGGCTACACCTTC. Translation gives CASGLGQGHGYTF.

This clone rates as medium-sized. An end of the junction does not agree with germline; a read error may underlie this. The chain is built from TRBV6-8 and TRBJ1-2; possible D gene TRBD1, 6 bases. Germline assignment: CDR1 MNHGY and CDR2 SAAAGT. This CDR3 region has 13 residues. CDR3 protein: CAISGTGIYGYTF. CDR3 in DNA: TGTGCCATCAGTGGAACAGGGATCTATGGCTACACCTTC.